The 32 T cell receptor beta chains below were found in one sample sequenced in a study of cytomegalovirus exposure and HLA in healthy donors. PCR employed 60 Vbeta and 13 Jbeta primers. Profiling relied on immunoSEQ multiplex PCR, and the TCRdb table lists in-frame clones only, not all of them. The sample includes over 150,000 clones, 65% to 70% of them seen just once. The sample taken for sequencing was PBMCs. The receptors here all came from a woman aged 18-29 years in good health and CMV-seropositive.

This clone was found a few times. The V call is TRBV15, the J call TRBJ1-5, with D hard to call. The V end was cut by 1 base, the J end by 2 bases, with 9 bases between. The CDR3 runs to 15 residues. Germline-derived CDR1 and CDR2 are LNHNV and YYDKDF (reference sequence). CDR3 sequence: CATSRGWQGNQPQHF. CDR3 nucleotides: TGTGCCACCAGCAGAGGTTGGCAGGGCAATCAGCCCCAGCATTTT.

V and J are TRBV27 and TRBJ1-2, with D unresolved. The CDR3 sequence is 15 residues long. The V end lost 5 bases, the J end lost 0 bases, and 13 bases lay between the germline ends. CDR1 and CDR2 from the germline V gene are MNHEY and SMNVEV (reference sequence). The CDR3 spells CASSPTPGTNYGYTF. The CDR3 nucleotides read TGTGCCAGCAGTCCAACACCGGGAACTAACTATGGCTACACCTTC.

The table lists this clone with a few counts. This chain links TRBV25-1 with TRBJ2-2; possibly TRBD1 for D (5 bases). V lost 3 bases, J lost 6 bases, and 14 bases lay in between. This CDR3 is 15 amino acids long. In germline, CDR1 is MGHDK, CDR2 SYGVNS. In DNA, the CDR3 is TGTGCCAGCAGTGATCCCAGGGCTCGCCCCGGGGAGCTGTTTTTT. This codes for CASSDPRARPGELFF.

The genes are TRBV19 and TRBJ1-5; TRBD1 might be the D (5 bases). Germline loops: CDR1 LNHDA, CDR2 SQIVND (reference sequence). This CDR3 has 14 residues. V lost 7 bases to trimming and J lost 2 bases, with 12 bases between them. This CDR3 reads CASTPGMGNQPQHF. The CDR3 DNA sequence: TGTGCCAGTACCCCAGGGATGGGCAATCAGCCCCAGCATTTT.

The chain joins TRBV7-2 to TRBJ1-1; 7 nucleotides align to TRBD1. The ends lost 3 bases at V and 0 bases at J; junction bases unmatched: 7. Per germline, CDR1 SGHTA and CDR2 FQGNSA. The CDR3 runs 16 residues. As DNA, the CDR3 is TGTGCCAGCAGCTTGATGGGGACAGTAGTGAACACTGAAGCTTTCTTT. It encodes CASSLMGTVVNTEAFF.

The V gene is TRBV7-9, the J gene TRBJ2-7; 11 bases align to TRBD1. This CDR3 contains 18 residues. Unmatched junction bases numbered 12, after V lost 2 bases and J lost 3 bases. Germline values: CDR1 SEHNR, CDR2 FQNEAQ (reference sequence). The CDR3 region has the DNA TGTGCCAGCAGCTTAAGGACAGGGGGCGTCCCCCTAGGCTACGAGCAGTACTTC. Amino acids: CASSLRTGGVPLGYEQYF.

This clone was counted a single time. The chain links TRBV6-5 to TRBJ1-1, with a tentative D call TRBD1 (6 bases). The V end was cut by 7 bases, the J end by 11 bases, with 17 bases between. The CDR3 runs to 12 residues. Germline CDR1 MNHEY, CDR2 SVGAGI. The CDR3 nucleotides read TGTGCCAGCACCCAACAGGGCGAGGACGCTTTCTTT. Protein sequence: CASTQQGEDAFF.

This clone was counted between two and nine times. CDR3 region: CASTRRGNNEQFF. DNA of the CDR3: TGTGCCAGTACCCGACGGGGGAACAATGAGCAGTTCTTC. The chain employs TRBV19 and TRBJ2-1; D might be TRBD2 (6 bases). Germline CDR1 LNHDA, CDR2 SQIVND (reference sequence). This CDR3 spans 13 amino acids. V lost 7 bases to trimming and J lost 5 bases, with 12 bases between them.

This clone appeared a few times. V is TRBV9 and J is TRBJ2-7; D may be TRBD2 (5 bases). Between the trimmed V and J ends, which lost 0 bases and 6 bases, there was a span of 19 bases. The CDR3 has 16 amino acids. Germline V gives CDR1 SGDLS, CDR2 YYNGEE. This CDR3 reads CASSVGPGEDYPEQYF. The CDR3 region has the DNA TGTGCCAGCAGCGTAGGACCAGGAGAAGACTACCCCGAGCAGTACTTC.

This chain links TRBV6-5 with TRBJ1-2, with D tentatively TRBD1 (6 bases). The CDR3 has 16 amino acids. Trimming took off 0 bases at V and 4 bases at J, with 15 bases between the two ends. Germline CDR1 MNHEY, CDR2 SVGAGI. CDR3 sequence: CASSYSLRGRSYGYTF. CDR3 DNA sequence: TGTGCCAGCAGTTACTCGCTCAGGGGTCGCTCCTATGGCTACACCTTC.

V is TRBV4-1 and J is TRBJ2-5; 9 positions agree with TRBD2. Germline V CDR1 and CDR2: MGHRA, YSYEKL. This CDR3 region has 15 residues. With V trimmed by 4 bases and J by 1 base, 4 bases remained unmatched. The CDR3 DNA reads TGCGCCAGCAGCCGACTGCGGGGGGGCCAAGAGACCCAGTACTTC. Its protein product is CASSRLRGGQETQYF.

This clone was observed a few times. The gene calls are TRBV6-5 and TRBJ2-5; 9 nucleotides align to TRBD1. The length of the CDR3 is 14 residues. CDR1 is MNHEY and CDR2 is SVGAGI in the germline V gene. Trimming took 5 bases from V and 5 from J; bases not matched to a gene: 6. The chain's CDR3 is CASSKQGARETQYF. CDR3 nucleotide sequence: TGTGCCAGCAGTAAACAGGGGGCTCGGGAGACCCAGTACTTC.

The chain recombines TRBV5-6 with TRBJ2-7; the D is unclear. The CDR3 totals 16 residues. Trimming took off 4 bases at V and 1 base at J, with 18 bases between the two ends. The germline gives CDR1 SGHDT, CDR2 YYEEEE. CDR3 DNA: TGTGCCAGCAGCCTGTCATCCCCACCAGCGTCCTACGAGCAGTACTTC. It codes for CASSLSSPPASYEQYF.

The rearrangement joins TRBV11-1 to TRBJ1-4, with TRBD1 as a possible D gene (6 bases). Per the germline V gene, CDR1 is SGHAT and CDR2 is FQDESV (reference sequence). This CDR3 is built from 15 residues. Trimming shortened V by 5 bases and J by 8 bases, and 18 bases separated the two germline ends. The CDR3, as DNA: TGTGCCAGCAGCGTCAGGGGAAGAAGAAACGAAAAACTGTTTTTT. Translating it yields CASSVRGRRNEKLFF.

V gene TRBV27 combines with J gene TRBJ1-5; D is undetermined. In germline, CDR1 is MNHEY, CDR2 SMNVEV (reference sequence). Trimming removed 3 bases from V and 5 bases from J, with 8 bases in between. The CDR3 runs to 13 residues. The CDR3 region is CASSFVRDQPQHF. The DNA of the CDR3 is TGTGCCAGCAGTTTCGTGCGGGATCAGCCCCAGCATTTT.

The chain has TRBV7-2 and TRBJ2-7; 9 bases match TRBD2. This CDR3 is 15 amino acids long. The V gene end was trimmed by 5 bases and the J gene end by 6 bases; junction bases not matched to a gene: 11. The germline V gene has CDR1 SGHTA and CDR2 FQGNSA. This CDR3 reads CASSPPGLAFREQYF. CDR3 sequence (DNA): TGTGCCAGCAGCCCCCCGGGACTAGCTTTTCGCGAGCAGTACTTC.

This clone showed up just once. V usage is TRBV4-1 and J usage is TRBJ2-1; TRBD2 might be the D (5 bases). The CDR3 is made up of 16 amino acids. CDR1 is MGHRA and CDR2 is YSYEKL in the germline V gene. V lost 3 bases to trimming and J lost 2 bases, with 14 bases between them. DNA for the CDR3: TGCGCCAGCAGCCACCCTTTTCGGGGTACCTACAATGAGCAGTTCTTC. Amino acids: CASSHPFRGTYNEQFF.

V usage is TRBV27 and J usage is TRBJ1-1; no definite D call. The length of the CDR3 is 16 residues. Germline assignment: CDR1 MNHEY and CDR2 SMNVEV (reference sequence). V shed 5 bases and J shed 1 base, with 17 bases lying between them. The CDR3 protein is CASSPLTGDSNTEAFF. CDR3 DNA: TGTGCCAGCAGTCCTCTGACCGGGGATTCGAACACTGAAGCTTTCTTT.

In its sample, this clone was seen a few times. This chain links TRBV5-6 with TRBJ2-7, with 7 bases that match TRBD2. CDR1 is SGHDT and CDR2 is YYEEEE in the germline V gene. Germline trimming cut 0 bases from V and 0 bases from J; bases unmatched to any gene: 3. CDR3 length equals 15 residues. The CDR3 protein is CASSLGGSLSYEQYF. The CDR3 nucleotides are TGTGCCAGCAGCTTGGGCGGGAGCCTCTCCTACGAGCAGTACTTC. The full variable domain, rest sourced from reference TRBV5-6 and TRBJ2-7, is DAGVTQSPTHLIKTRGQQVTLRCSPKSGHDTVSWYQQALGQGPQFIFQYYEEEERQRGNFPDRFSGHQFPNYSSELNVNALLLGDSALYLCASSLGGSLSYEQYFGPGTRLTVT.

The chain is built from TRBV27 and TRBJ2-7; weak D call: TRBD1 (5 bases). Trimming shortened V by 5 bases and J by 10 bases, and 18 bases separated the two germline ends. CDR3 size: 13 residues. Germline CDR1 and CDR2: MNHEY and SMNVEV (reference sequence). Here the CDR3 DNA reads TGTGCCAGCAGTATCGGACACTCCGGCGGTCAGTACTTC. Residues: CASSIGHSGGQYF.

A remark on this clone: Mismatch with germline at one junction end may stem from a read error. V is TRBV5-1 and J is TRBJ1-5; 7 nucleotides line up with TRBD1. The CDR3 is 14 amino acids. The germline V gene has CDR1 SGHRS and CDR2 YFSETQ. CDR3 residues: CASRLEGAREPQHF. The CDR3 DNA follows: TGCGCCAGCAGATTGGAGGGGGCGAGGGAGCCCCAGCATTTT.

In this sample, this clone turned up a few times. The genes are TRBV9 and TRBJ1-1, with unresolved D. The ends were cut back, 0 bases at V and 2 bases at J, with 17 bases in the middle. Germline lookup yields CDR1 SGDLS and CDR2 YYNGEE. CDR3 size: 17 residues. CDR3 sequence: CASSVDLMGSGNTEAFF. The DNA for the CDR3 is TGTGCCAGCAGCGTAGATCTCATGGGCAGTGGTAACACTGAAGCTTTCTTT.

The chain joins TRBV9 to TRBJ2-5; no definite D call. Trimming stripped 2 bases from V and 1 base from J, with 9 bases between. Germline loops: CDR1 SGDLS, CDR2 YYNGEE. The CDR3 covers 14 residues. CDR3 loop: CASSVSVLQETQYF. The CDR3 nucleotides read TGTGCCAGCAGCGTTTCAGTCCTCCAAGAGACCCAGTACTTC.

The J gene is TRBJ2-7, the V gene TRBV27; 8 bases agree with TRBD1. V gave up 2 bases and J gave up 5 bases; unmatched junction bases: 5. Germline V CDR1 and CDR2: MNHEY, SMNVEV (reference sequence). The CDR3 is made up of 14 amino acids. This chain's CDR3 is CASSLEDRVDEQYF. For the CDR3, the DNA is TGTGCCAGCAGTTTAGAGGACAGGGTAGACGAGCAGTACTTC.

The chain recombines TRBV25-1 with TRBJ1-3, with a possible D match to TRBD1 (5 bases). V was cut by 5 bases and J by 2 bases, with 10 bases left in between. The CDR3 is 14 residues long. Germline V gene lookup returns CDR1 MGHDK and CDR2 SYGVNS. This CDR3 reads CASSTGNPGNTIYF. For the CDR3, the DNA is TGTGCCAGCAGTACAGGAAACCCTGGAAACACCATATATTTT.

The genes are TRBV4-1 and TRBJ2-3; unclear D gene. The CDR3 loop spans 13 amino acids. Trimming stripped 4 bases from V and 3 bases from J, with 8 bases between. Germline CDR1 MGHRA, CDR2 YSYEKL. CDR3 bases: TGCGCCAGCAGCCGTCAGGCAACAGATACGCAGTATTTT. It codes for CASSRQATDTQYF.

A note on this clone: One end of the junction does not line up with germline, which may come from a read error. This CDR3 is CSSSLSVRETQYF. The CDR3 DNA sequence: TGTTCCAGCAGCTTATCGGTTCGGGAGACCCAGTACTTC. The chain is built from TRBV7-9 and TRBJ2-5, with D unresolved. Germline CDR1 is SEHNR and CDR2 is FQNEAQ (reference sequence). The CDR3 is 13 residues long.

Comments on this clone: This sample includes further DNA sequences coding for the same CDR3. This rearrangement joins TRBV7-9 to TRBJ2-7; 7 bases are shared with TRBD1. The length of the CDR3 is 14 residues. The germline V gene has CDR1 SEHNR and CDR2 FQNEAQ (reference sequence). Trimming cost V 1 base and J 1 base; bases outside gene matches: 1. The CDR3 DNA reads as TGTGCCAGCAGCTTAGGGACAGGATCCTACGAGCAGTACTTC. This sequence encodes CASSLGTGSYEQYF.

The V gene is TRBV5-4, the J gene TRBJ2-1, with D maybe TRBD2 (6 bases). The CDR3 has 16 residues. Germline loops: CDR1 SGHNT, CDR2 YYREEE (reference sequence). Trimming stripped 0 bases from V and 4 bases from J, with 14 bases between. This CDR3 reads CASSLGGANPYNEQFF. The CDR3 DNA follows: TGTGCCAGCAGCTTGGGCGGGGCCAACCCTTACAATGAGCAGTTCTTC.

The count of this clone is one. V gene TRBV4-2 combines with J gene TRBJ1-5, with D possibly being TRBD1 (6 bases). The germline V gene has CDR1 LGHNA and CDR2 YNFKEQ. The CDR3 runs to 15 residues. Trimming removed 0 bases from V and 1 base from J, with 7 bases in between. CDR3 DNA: TGTGCCAGCAGCCAAGAACAGGGAAGCAATCAGCCCCAGCATTTT. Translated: CASSQEQGSNQPQHF.

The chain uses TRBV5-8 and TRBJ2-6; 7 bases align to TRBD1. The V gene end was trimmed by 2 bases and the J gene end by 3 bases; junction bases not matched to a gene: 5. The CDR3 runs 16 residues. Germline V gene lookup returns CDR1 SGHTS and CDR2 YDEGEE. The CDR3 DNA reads TGTGCCAGCAGCTTCGAAGGGGGCAGTGGGGCCAACGTCCTGACTTTC. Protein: CASSFEGGSGANVLTF.

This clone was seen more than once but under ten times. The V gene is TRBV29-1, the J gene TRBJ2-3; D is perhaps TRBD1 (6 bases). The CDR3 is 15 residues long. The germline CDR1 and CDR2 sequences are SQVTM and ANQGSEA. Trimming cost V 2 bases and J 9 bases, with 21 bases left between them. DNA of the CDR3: TGCAGCGTTGAAATAACTAAGGACAGCCCGATGACGCAGTATTTT. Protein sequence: CSVEITKDSPMTQYF.